This record looks at one T cell receptor (beta chain) sequence and its context. Profiled with immunoSEQ multiplex PCR; TCRdb holds only in-frame clones, not every one. Here the sample spans around 170,000 clones, approximately 79% being singletons. This sample is drawn from a study of blood T cell repertoires in COVID-19. Study background: Acute-phase and convalescent COVID-19 samples originated in the United States, Italy and Spain. PBMCs, B-cell-depleted T cells, or T cells provided the cDNA or gDNA that made up the material.

The sample taken for sequencing was peripheral blood. The clonotype was recovered from a woman at least 80 years old with acute or convalescent COVID-19.

DNA of the CDR3: TGTGCCAGCGGGAGATTTTACGAGCAGTACTTC. Translating gives CASGRFYEQYF. The chain is built from TRBV28 and TRBJ2-7, with D perhaps TRBD2 (5 bases). CDR3 length: 11 residues. Germline V gene sequence: CDR1 MDHEN, CDR2 SYDVKM. With 8 bases removed from V and 4 bases from J, the gap between germline ends came to 9 bases.